What follows is one T cell receptor beta chain and its context. What it binds is unknown. The data originate from a study of shared clonotypes between healthy human individuals. Overall study results and limits: Naive subsets typically showed greater estimated richness than memory subsets.

The CDR3 runs to 14 residues. V lost 6 bases and J lost 6; bases outside the gene matches: 6. CDR1 and CDR2 from the germline V gene are MNHNY and SVGAGI (reference sequence). Authors' methods: Sequence data from immunoSEQ were junction-only and lacked quality scores; consequently, filtering differed. Assay used: immunoSEQ multiplex PCR; TCRdb lists only in-frame clones, some missing. The D gene and trimming were derived from the DNA, and the V and J assignments and clone size from that table. The sample gives more than 2 million clones, more than 90% of which show up once; around 0.13% is in the top ten.

The chain joins TRBV6-6 to TRBJ2-7; 12 bases align to TRBD2. Sequences were obtained from naive CD4+ T cells sorted from blood. Subset specified: CD45RA+ positively selected. This sequence was found in a man between 18 and 35 years old in good health. The CDR3 DNA follows: TGTGCCAGCAGCCCGACTAGCGGGAGCGGCGAGCAGTACTTC. This translates into CASSPTSGSGEQYF.